This TCR beta chain was documented in a study of response to subunit inactivated influenza vaccine (dated by TCRdb to 2016 to 2019). Turning to the overall study: The study used deep quantitative T cell receptor repertoire profiling to track responses to a trivalent subunit inactivated influenza vaccine.

Study-wide conclusions, independent of this receptor: According to the authors, only a limited number of new T cells may be recruited by each seasonal influenza vaccination.

The protocol used for the library was RT-PCR. Data came from an Illumina HiSeq 2500. TCRdb cleaned the public reads at Q25 with fastp, built clones with MiXCR and kept in-frame beta chains. Each entry merges the rows of one CDR3 protein and shows their most common DNA and genes. The sample data list about 700,000 distinct CDR3 sequences, and about 15% of these were observed just once. The top ten clonotypes cover about 7.4% of the sample. Worth noting for this clonotype: This clone's antigen is unknown. Base qualities are not recorded, but no much larger clone differs from it by a single base.

This sequence was found in a man aged 50 to 59 who received an inactivated influenza vaccine. Donor details come from another sample of the same person, matched by shared clones. The sequences come from PBMCs from blood, collected roughly 2 weeks before vaccination.

CDR3 sequence: CASSFSGRGTVDTQYF. The sequence in DNA is TGTGCCAGCAGCTTTAGCGGGAGAGGTACTGTGGATACGCAGTATTTT. The rearrangement combines TRBV11-2 with TRBJ2-3, with 9 bases in between that match TRBD2. Looking up the germline V gene yields CDR1 SGHAT and CDR2 FQNNGV. From its cysteine to its phenylalanine, the CDR3 spans 16 amino acids. Only CDR3 DNA remains: 48 bases, in frame from the first base. Germline trimming: 3 bases from V, 6 bases from J; junction bases outside gene matches: 10.